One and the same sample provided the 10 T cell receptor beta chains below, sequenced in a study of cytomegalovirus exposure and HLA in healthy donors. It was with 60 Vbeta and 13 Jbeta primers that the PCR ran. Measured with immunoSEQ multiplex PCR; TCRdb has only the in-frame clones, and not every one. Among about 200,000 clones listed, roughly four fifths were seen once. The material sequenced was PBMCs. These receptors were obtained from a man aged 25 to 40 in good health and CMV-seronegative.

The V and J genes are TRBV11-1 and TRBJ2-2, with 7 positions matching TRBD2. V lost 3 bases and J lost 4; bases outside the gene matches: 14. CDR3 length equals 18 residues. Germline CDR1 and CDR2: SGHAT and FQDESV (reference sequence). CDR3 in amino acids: CASSFPRSRRGSTGELFF. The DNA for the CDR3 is TGTGCCAGCAGCTTTCCTCGGTCCCGGCGGGGGAGCACCGGGGAGCTGTTTTTT. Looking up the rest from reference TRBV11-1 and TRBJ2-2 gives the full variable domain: EAEVAQSPRYKITEKSQAVAFWCDPISGHATLYWYRQILGQGPELLVQFQDESVVDDSQLPKDRFSAERLKGVDSTLKIQPAELGDSAMYLCASSFPRSRRGSTGELFFGEGSRLTVL.

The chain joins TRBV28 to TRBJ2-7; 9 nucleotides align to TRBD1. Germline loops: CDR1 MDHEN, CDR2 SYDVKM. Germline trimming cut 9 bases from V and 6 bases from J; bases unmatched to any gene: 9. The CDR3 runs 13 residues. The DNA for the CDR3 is TGTGCCAGTCGGACAGGGGCCCTGGGCGAGCAGTACTTC. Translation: CASRTGALGEQYF. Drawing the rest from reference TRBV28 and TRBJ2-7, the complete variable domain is DVKVTQSSRYLVKRTGEKVFLECVQDMDHENMFWYRQDPGLGLRLIYFSYDVKMKEKGDIPEGYSVSREKKERFSLILESASTNQTSMYLCASRTGALGEQYFGPGTRLTVT.

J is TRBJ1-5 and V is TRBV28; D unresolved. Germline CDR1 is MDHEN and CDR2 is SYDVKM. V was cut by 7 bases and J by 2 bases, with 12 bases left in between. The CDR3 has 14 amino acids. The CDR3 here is CASMAKTGNQPQHF. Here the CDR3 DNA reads TGTGCCAGCATGGCAAAGACTGGCAATCAGCCCCAGCATTTT. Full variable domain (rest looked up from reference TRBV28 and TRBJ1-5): DVKVTQSSRYLVKRTGEKVFLECVQDMDHENMFWYRQDPGLGLRLIYFSYDVKMKEKGDIPEGYSVSREKKERFSLILESASTNQTSMYLCASMAKTGNQPQHFGDGTRLSIL.

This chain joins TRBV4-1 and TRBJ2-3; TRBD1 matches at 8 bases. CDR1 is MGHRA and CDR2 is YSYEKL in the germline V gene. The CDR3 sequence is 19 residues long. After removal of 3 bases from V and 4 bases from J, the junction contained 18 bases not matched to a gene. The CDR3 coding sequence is TGCGCCAGCAGCCATGCCAAGGGGGGCAGGGGGCCGGTTCCAGATACGCAGTATTTT. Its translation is CASSHAKGGRGPVPDTQYF.

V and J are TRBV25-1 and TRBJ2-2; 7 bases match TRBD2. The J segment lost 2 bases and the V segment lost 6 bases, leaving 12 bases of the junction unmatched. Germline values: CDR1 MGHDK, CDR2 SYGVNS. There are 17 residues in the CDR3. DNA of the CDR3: TGTGCCAGCAGCCACCCCCCGGGACTAACTAACACCGGGGAGCTGTTTTTT. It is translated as CASSHPPGLTNTGELFF.

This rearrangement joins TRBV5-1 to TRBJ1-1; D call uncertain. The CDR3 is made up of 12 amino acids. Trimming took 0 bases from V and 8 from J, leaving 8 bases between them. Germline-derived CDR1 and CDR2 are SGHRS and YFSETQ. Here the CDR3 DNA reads TGCGCCAGCAGCTTGGTTGGAGGGGAAGCTTTCTTT. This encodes CASSLVGGEAFF.

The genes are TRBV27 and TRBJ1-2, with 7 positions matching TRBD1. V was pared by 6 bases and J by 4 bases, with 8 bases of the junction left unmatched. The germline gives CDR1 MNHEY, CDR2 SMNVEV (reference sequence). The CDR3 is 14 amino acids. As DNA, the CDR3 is TGTGCCAGCAGGCAACAGGGGAGCAGCTATGGCTACACCTTC. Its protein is CASRQQGSSYGYTF.

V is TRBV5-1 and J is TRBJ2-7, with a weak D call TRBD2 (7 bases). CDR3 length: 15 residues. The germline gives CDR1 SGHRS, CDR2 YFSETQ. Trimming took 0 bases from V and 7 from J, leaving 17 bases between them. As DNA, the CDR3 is TGCGCCAGCAGCTTGGCATGGGGGGGGCAGTCGGAGCAGTACTTC. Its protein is CASSLAWGGQSEQYF.

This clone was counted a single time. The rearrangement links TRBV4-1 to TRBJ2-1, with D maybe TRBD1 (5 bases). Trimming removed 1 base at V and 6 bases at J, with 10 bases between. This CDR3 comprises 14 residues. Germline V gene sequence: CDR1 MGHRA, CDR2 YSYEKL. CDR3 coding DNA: TGCGCCAGCAGCCAAGGGGGCCCAACCAATGAGCAGTTCTTC. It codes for CASSQGGPTNEQFF.

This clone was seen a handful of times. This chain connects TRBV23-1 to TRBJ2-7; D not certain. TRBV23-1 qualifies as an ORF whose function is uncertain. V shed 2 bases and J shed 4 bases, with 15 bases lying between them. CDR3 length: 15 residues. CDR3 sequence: CASSQRERSFYEQYF. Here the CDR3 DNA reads TGCGCCAGCAGTCAACGAGAGAGATCTTTTTACGAGCAGTACTTC.